The rows below give T cell receptor beta chains drawn from one sample of a study of blood T cell repertoires in COVID-19. Data came from immunoSEQ multiplex PCR; TCRdb stores just in-frame clones and leaves some out. The data show around 100,000 clones, with around 85% seen just once and approximately 3.5% held by the top ten. Sequencing input: peripheral blood. The receptors here all came from a woman older than 75 with active or convalescent COVID-19. Both conserved end residues are trimmed from each CDR3. Each record gives: V gene, clone size, CDR3 protein. Clone size is stated in some rows and not others, as once, few, many or a class when expanded.

>TRBV19|-
ASSTATGTGALYQPQH
>TRBV7-9|-
ASSPGQGGGKNQPQH
>TRBV2|-
ASAGGTAYEQY
>TRBV27|-
ASSMTDREASPLH
>TRBV29-1|-
SVDYGQVGETQY
>TRBV3-1/TRBV3-2|-
ASSHQQGPYSYEQY
>TRBV2|-
ASSEARLVAGYT
>TRBV19|-
ASSLDRFRNTEAF
>TRBV7-2|-
ASRRAGEADEQY
>TRBV28|-
ASSLRNTRYQPQH
>TRBV28|-
ASSFPDIATNEKLF
>TRBV5-4|-
ASSLAGGSGQY
>TRBV5-5|few
ASSLVGGQPQH
>TRBV27|few
ASRPLDRESSPLH
>TRBV6-1|-
ASSEVVVVLTDEQY
>TRBV9|once
ASSVDGGVWSYNEQF
>TRBV21-1|-
ASSKAYYAETCTDTQY